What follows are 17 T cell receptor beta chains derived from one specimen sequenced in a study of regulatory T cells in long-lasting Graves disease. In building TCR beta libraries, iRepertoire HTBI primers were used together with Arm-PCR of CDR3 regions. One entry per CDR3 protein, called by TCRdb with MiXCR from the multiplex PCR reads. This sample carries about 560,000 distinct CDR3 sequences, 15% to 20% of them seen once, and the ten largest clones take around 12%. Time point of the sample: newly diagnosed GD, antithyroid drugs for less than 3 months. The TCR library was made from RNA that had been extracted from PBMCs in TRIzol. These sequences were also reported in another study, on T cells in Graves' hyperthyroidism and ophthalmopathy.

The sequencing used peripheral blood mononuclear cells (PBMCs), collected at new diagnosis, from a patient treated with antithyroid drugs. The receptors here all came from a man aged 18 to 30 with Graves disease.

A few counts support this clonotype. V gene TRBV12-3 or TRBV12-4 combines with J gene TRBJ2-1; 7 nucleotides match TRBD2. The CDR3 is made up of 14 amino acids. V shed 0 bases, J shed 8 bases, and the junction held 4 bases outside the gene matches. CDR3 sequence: CASSLAAGEHEQFF. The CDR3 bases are TGTGCCAGCAGTTTAGCTGCGGGGGAGCATGAGCAGTTCTTC.

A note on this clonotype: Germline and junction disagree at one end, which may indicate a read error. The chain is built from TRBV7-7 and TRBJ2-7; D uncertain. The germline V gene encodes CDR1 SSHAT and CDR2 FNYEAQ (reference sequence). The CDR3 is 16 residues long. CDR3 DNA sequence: TGTGCTAGCAGCTTAGATAGTGTTGGGATCGGCTACGAGCAGTACTTC. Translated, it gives CASSLDSVGIGYEQYF. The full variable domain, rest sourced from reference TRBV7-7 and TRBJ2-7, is GAGVSQSPRYKVTKRGQDVTLRCDPISSHATLYWYQQALGQGPEFLTYFNYEAQPDKSGLPSDRFSAERPEGSISTLTIQRTEQRDSAMYRCASSLDSVGIGYEQYFGPGTRLTVT.

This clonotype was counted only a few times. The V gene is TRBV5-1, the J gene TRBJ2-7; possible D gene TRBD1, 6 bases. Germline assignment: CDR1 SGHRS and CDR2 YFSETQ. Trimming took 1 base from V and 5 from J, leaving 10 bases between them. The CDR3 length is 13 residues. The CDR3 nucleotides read TGCGCCAGCAGCTTGCAGGGGAAGGACGAGCAGTACTTC. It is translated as CASSLQGKDEQYF.

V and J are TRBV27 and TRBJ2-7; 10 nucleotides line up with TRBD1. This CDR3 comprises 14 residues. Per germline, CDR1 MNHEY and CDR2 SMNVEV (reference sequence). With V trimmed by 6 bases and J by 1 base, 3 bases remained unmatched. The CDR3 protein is CASRQGQGSYEQYF. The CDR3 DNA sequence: TGTGCCAGCAGACAGGGACAGGGGTCCTACGAGCAGTACTTC.

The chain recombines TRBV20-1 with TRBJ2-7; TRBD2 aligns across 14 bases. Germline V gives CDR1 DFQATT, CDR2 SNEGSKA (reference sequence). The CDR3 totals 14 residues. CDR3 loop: CRGTSGSGDYEQYF. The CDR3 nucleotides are TGCAGAGGGACTAGCGGGAGTGGGGACTACGAGCAGTACTTC.

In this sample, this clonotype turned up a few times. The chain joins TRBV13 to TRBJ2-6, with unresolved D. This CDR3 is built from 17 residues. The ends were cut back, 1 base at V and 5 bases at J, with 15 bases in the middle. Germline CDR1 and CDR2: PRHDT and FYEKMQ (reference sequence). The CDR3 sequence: CASSLAGSTLWANVLTF. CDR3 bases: TGTGCCAGCAGCTTAGCGGGCAGTACCCTCTGGGCCAACGTCCTGACTTTC.

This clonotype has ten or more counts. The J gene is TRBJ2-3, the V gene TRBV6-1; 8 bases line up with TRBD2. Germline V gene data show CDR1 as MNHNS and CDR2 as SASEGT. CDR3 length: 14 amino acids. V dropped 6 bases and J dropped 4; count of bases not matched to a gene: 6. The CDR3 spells CASSAGGDADTQYF. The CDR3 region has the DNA TGTGCCAGCAGCGCCGGGGGGGACGCAGATACGCAGTATTTT.

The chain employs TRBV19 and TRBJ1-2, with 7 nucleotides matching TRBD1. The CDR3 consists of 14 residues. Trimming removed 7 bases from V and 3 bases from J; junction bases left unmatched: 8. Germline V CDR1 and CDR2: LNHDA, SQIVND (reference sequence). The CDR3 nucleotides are TGTGCCAGTAAGGAGGGACAGCACGACTATGGCTACACCTTC. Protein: CASKEGQHDYGYTF.

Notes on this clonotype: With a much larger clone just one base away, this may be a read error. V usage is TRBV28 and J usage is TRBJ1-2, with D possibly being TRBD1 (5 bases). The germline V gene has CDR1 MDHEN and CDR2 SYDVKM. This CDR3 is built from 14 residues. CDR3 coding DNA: TGTGCCAGCAGACGTTTGGGACTCTTCTATAGCTACACCTTC. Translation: CASRRLGLFYSYTF.

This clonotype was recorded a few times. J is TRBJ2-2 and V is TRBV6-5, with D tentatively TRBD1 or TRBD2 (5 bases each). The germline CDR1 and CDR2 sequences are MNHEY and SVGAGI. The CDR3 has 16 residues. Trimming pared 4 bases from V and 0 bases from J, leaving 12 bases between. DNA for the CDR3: TGTGCCAGCAGTTCCCGAGGGGCCTCGAACACCGGGGAGCTGTTTTTT. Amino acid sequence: CASSSRGASNTGELFF.

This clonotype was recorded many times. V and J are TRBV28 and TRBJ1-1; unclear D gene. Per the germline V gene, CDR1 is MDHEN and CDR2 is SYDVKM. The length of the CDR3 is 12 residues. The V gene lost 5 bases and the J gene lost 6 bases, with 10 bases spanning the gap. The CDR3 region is CASSPNGAEAFF. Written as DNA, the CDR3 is TGTGCCAGCAGTCCCAACGGAGCTGAAGCTTTCTTT.

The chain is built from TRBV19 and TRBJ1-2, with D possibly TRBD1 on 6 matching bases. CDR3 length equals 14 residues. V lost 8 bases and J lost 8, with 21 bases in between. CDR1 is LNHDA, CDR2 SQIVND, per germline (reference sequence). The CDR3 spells CASLPPGAFNGYTF. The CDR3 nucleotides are TGTGCCAGTCTCCCCCCAGGGGCCTTTAACGGCTACACCTTC.

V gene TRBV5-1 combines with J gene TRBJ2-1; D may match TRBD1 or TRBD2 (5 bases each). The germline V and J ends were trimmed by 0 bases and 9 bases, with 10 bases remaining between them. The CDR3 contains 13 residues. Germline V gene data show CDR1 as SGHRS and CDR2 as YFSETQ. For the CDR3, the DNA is TGCGCCAGCAGCTTGGATTGGGGGACTGAGCAGTTCTTC. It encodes CASSLDWGTEQFF.

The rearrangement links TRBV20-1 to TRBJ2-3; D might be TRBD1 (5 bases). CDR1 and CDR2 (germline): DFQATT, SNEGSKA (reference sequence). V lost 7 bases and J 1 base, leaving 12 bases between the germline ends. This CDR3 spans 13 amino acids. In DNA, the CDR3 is TGCAGTGGACAGACCGGTGGCACAGATACGCAGTATTTT. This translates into CSGQTGGTDTQYF.

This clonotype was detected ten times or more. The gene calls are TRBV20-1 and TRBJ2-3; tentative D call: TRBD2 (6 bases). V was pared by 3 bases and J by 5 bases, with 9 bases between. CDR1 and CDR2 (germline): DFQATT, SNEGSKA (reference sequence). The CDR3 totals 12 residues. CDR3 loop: CSASSGGDTQYF. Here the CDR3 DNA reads TGCAGTGCTAGTTCCGGGGGAGATACGCAGTATTTT.

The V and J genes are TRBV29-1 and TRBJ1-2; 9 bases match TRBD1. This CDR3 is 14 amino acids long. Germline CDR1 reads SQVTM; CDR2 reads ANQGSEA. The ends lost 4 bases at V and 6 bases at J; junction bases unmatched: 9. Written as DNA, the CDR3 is TGCAGCGTTGTAGGATCCAGGACAGGGGATGGCTACACCTTC. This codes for CSVVGSRTGDGYTF.

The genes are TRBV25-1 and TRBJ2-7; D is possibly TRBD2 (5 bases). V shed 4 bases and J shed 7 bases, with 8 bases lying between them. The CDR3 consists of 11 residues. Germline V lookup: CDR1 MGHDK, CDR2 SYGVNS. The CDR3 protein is CASSGEWEQYF. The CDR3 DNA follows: TGTGCCAGCAGTGGGGAGTGGGAGCAGTACTTC.